Following are 8 T cell receptor beta chains from one sample sequenced in a study of shared clonotypes between healthy human individuals. Some clones are missing from TCRdb's copy, which holds only in-frame ones; the method was immunoSEQ multiplex PCR. The sample has approximately 2,300,000 clones, just under 95% seen once; the top ten hold approximately 0.41%. Sequenced input: naive CD4+ T cells from PBMCs. The subset was: CD45RA+ positively selected. These receptor sequences come from a man between 18 and 29 years old in good health. Some clones in this sample may be carry-over from other donors' samples.

This chain uses TRBV6-1 with TRBJ2-3; 9 bases map to TRBD2. V lost 6 bases and J lost 1; bases outside the gene matches: 5. Germline V gene data show CDR1 as MNHNS and CDR2 as SASEGT. The CDR3 has 15 residues. CDR3 loop: CASSPIAGGTDTQYF. The DNA of the CDR3 is TGTGCCAGCAGCCCGATAGCGGGAGGCACAGATACGCAGTATTTT.

The rearrangement joins TRBV5-1 to TRBJ1-1, with D unresolved. The CDR3 runs 13 residues. Trimming cost V 0 bases and J 12 bases, with 15 bases left between them. Germline V gives CDR1 SGHRS, CDR2 YFSETQ. The CDR3 DNA is TGCGCCAGCAGCTTGGATTCTCAAACCTCACCTTTCTTT. Protein: CASSLDSQTSPFF.

This clone was seen only once. This rearrangement joins TRBV6-6 to TRBJ1-6; D gene unclear. Germline V gene lookup returns CDR1 MNHNY and CDR2 SVGAGI (reference sequence). The CDR3 consists of 13 residues. The ends were cut back, 4 bases at V and 7 bases at J, with 8 bases in the middle. The CDR3 region has the DNA TGTGCCAGCAGTTTCGGGAACAATTCACCCCTCCACTTT. Amino acid sequence: CASSFGNNSPLHF.

This clone was counted a single time. This chain connects TRBV9 to TRBJ2-4, with 8 bases fitting TRBD1. V dropped 0 bases and J dropped 1; count of bases not matched to a gene: 9. There are 18 residues in the CDR3. In germline, CDR1 is SGDLS, CDR2 YYNGEE. The CDR3 region has the DNA TGTGCCAGCAGCGTAGGTGCTGCAGGGGGCACGGCCAAAAACATTCAGTACTTC. It specifies CASSVGAAGGTAKNIQYF.

V and J are TRBV7-2 and TRBJ1-5; D not resolved. CDR1 and CDR2 (germline): SGHTA, FQGNSA. CDR3 length: 14 residues. V lost 5 bases and J lost 0, with 8 bases in between. CDR3 protein: CASSDINSNQPQHF. For the CDR3, the DNA is TGTGCCAGCAGCGACATCAATAGCAATCAGCCCCAGCATTTT.

J is TRBJ2-2 and V is TRBV2; no clear D. This CDR3 has 13 amino acids. Deletions cut 6 bases from V and 1 base from J, with 6 bases between. Germline V lookup: CDR1 SNHLY, CDR2 FYNNEI. CDR3 region: CASSIQNTGELFF. The CDR3 DNA reads as TGTGCCAGCAGCATACAGAACACCGGGGAGCTGTTTTTT.

V is TRBV19 and J is TRBJ1-4, with 8 bases that match TRBD1. In germline, CDR1 is LNHDA, CDR2 SQIVND (reference sequence). The ends lost 6 bases at V and 7 bases at J; junction bases unmatched: 10. The CDR3 has 15 residues. In DNA form, the CDR3 reads TGTGCCAGTAGGAATCAGGGGGCGCGCGGTGAAAAACTGTTTTTT. Protein: CASRNQGARGEKLFF.

The chain uses TRBV2 and TRBJ2-2, with unresolved D. The CDR3 extends over 15 amino acids. Per the germline V gene, CDR1 is SNHLY and CDR2 is FYNNEI. The V and J ends lost 0 bases and 2 bases respectively, with 7 bases between them. DNA for the CDR3: TGTGCCAGCAGTGAAGCGCGTATCAACACCGGGGAGCTGTTTTTT. This translates into CASSEARINTGELFF. The variable domain in full, completed from reference TRBV2 and TRBJ2-2, reads EPEVTQTPSHQVTQMGQEVILRCVPISNHLYFYWYRQILGQKVEFLVSFYNNEISEKSEIFDDQFSVERPDGSNFTLKIRSTKLEDSAMYFCASSEARINTGELFFGEGSRLTVL.